This T cell receptor beta chain derives from a study of T cells after posttransplantation cyclophosphamide. Assay: immunoSEQ multiplex PCR; the TCRdb copy retains only in-frame clones and omits some. The table lists tens of thousands of clones, roughly 92% of them singletons. The V and J ends lost 1 base and 2 bases respectively, with 11 bases between them. The germline V gene encodes CDR1 LNHDA and CDR2 SQIVND (reference sequence). This CDR3 has 15 amino acids. The receptor was derived from a woman between 50 and 59 years old in good health and a related stem cell transplant donor. Sequencing was carried out using PBMCs. The chain combines TRBV19 with TRBJ1-1; D is uncertain. CDR3: CASSIASGFNTEAFF. Here the CDR3 DNA reads TGTGCCAGTAGTATAGCGTCAGGTTTTAACACTGAAGCTTTCTTT. The variable domain in full, completed from reference TRBV19 and TRBJ1-1, reads DGGITQSPKYLFRKEGQNVTLSCEQNLNHDAMYWYRQDPGQGLRLIYYSQIVNDFQKGDIAEGYSVSREKKESFPLTVTSAQKNPTAFYLCASSIASGFNTEAFFGQGTRLTVV.